This T cell receptor beta chain was observed in a study of T-cell memory formation after mild COVID-19. Constant-segment primers served in 5'RACE that generated TCR alpha and TCR beta cDNA libraries bearing sample barcodes and UMIs. From the 5' RACE reads, TCRdb called clonotypes with MiXCR, one entry per CDR3 protein. The sample includes 92,000 or so distinct CDR3 sequences, approximately 16% of them seen just once. The clonotype originates from a man aged 18 to 29 who had mild COVID-19 (a few samples of this study predate the infection). Cell type and time point are not known. What was sequenced was PBMCs or a T cell subset sorted from them (not recorded which).

Here the CDR3 DNA reads TGTGCCAGCAGTTCCCCCGACAGGGGGCTTCAGCCCCAGCATTTT. This encodes CASSSPDRGLQPQHF. The rearrangement joins TRBV6-2 or TRBV6-3 to TRBJ1-5; 10 nucleotides agree with TRBD1. V lost 4 bases, J lost 6 bases, and 6 bases stayed unmatched. Germline V gene lookup returns CDR1 MNHEY and CDR2 SVGEGT. The CDR3 has 15 residues.